Sequencing of this TCR beta chain was carried out in a study of vaccination and CD4 T cells after COVID-19. Treatment of the sample: approximately 11-day PBMC culture with coronavirus spike peptide pools or control peptides (ViraFEST assay). CDR1 is DFQATT, CDR2 SNEGSKA, per germline (reference sequence). This CDR3 is built from 17 residues. With 0 bases clipped from V and 2 bases from J, the junction kept 11 bases outside the gene matches. Comments on this clonotype: The antigen is not known.

Sequencing of DNA taken from cultured CD4+ T cells relied on the Oncomine TCR Beta short-read assay. TCRdb re-analysed the PCR reads in MiXCR, keeping a single row per CDR3 protein. The profile covers approximately 5,000 distinct CDR3 sequences, with roughly 50% appearing a single time and roughly 18% taken by the ten largest. Sequences were obtained from CD4+ T cells from blood, cultured in vitro. The rearrangement joins TRBV20-1 to TRBJ1-2; 8 nucleotides align to TRBD1. This TCR came from a human donor who had recovered from COVID-19. The CDR3 nucleotides read TGCAGTGCTAGAGATCCCGGCAGGGGGCGAGGGAACTATGGCTACACCTTC. Residues: CSARDPGRGRGNYGYTF.